The 20 T cell receptor beta chains given below trace back to one sample, sequenced in a study of shared clonotypes between healthy human individuals. Generated by immunoSEQ multiplex PCR, the TCRdb table keeps only in-frame clones and is missing some. The profile covers 1.6 million or so clones, with more than 95% appearing a single time and over 1% taken by the ten largest. The sequencing input was naive CD4+ T cells sorted from blood. Subset denoted: CD45RA+ positively selected. The origin of the receptors is a young man in good health.

CDR3 in amino acids: CASRSFDQPQHF. The CDR3 nucleotides are TGTGCCAGTAGGAGTTTTGATCAGCCCCAGCATTTT. The V gene is TRBV19, the J gene TRBJ1-5; D remains ambiguous. The CDR3 is 12 residues long. The germline gives CDR1 LNHDA, CDR2 SQIVND (reference sequence). The ends were cut back, 6 bases at V and 5 bases at J, with 8 bases in the middle. Full variable domain (missing parts from reference TRBV19 and TRBJ1-5): DGGITQSPKYLFRKEGQNVTLSCEQNLNHDAMYWYRQDPGQGLRLIYYSQIVNDFQKGDIAEGYSVSREKKESFPLTVTSAQKNPTAFYLCASRSFDQPQHFGDGTRLSIL.

CDR3 sequence: CATGTSGTTDTQYF. The DNA of the CDR3 is TGTGCCACGGGGACTAGCGGGACTACAGATACGCAGTATTTT. J is TRBJ2-3 and V is TRBV7-2, with 13 bases fitting TRBD2. This CDR3 is built from 14 residues. Germline trimming cut 10 bases from V and 3 bases from J; bases unmatched to any gene: 4. The V gene's germline CDR1 is SGHTA and CDR2 FQGNSA.

The V and J genes are TRBV28 and TRBJ2-7; the match to TRBD1 covers 8 bases. CDR3 length: 12 amino acids. Germline values: CDR1 MDHEN, CDR2 SYDVKM. The CDR3 sequence is CGTTGAYYEQYF. The CDR3 DNA is TGTGGCACGACAGGGGCCTACTACGAGCAGTACTTC.

V gene TRBV5-1 combines with J gene TRBJ1-1, with 7 bases matching TRBD1. Unmatched junction bases numbered 10, after V lost 3 bases and J lost 11 bases. Germline CDR1 SGHRS, CDR2 YFSETQ. The CDR3 is made up of 13 amino acids. CDR3 protein: CASSSTTGLGAFF. CDR3 DNA sequence: TGCGCCAGCAGCTCCACGACAGGGCTTGGCGCTTTCTTT.

The chain recombines TRBV28 with TRBJ1-5, with a possible D match to TRBD1 (6 bases). Germline V gene data show CDR1 as MDHEN and CDR2 as SYDVKM. CDR3 length: 17 amino acids. The V end was cut by 2 bases, the J end by 1 base, with 15 bases between. The CDR3 coding sequence is TGTGCCAGCAGTTTACCCCTTACAGGGAACAGCAATCAGCCCCAGCATTTT. It yields the protein CASSLPLTGNSNQPQHF. Drawing the rest from reference TRBV28 and TRBJ1-5, the complete variable domain is DVKVTQSSRYLVKRTGEKVFLECVQDMDHENMFWYRQDPGLGLRLIYFSYDVKMKEKGDIPEGYSVSREKKERFSLILESASTNQTSMYLCASSLPLTGNSNQPQHFGDGTRLSIL.

Only one count was recorded for this clone. The chain carries TRBV7-3 and TRBJ2-2; D is unclear. The germline gives CDR1 SGHTA, CDR2 FQGTGA. This CDR3 comprises 13 residues. V lost 5 bases and J 3 bases, leaving 7 bases between the germline ends. The CDR3 sequence is CASSASDTGELFF. The DNA for the CDR3 is TGTGCCAGCAGCGCAAGTGACACCGGGGAGCTGTTTTTT.

The J gene is TRBJ1-2, the V gene TRBV6-6; D uncertain. Germline CDR1 reads MNHNY; CDR2 reads SVGAGI (reference sequence). CDR3 length: 12 amino acids. V lost 2 bases and J lost 7, with 8 bases in between. The CDR3 sequence: CASSYGPSGYTF. As DNA, the CDR3 is TGTGCCAGCAGTTACGGACCTTCTGGCTACACCTTC.

Comments on this clone: Other DNA sequences from this sample encode an identical CDR3 as well. V usage is TRBV5-4 and J usage is TRBJ2-5; D is uncertain. The CDR3 consists of 13 residues. V shed 0 bases and J shed 2 bases, with 5 bases lying between them. Germline CDR1 and CDR2: SGHNT and YYREEE (reference sequence). CDR3 DNA: TGTGCCAGCAGCTTGGGCAGGCAAGAGACCCAGTACTTC. The encoded protein is CASSLGRQETQYF.

The chain joins TRBV7-3 to TRBJ2-3; D is unresolved. Trimming pared 4 bases from V and 6 bases from J, leaving 14 bases between. Germline assignment: CDR1 SGHTA and CDR2 FQGTGA. The CDR3 loop spans 14 amino acids. CDR3: CASSSTPELDTQYF. The CDR3 region has the DNA TGTGCCAGCAGCTCGACTCCGGAGCTCGATACGCAGTATTTT.

The chain is built from TRBV5-6 and TRBJ2-3; 12 positions match TRBD2. The V gene's germline CDR1 is SGHDT and CDR2 YYEEEE. V lost 4 bases to trimming and J lost 4 bases; unmatched junction nucleotides: 4. The CDR3 is 15 amino acids. The CDR3 sequence: CASSDLAGGADTQYF. The CDR3 DNA reads TGTGCCAGCAGCGACCTAGCGGGAGGGGCAGATACGCAGTATTTT.

Concerning this clone: The sample has other DNA sequences that encode this CDR3 too. The chain carries TRBV11-2 and TRBJ2-7, with D possibly TRBD2 on 5 matching bases. The CDR3 covers 12 residues. V dropped 1 base and J dropped 4 bases, with 5 bases sitting between them. Germline assignment: CDR1 SGHAT and CDR2 FQNNGV. The CDR3 bases are TGTGCCAGCAGCTTAGGACTATACGAGCAGTACTTC. This codes for CASSLGLYEQYF.

This sequence joins TRBV19 and TRBJ2-2, with no clear D. CDR3 size: 17 residues. V gave up 2 bases and J gave up 1 base, with 14 bases separating them. Germline CDR1 LNHDA, CDR2 SQIVND (reference sequence). CDR3 nucleotides: TGTGCCAGTAGTATATTATCCAGCCGTATGAACACCGGGGAGCTGTTTTTT. Translation gives CASSILSSRMNTGELFF.

Details on this clone: The same CDR3 can be traced to other DNA sequences in this sample. The chain has TRBV5-1 and TRBJ2-7; the D is unclear. Trimming shortened V by 0 bases and J by 4 bases, and 8 bases separated the two germline ends. The CDR3 totals 13 residues. Germline CDR1 SGHRS, CDR2 YFSETQ. CDR3 region: CASSLESSYEQYF. The CDR3 DNA sequence: TGCGCCAGCAGCTTGGAGTCGTCATACGAGCAGTACTTC.

The chain employs TRBV5-1 and TRBJ2-2, with TRBD1 as a possible D gene (6 bases). CDR1 and CDR2 from the germline V gene are SGHRS and YFSETQ. Trimming removed 0 bases at V and 0 bases at J, with 12 bases between. The CDR3 is 17 residues long. CDR3 amino acids: CASSLAGDPTNTGELFF. The CDR3 nucleotides read TGCGCCAGCAGCTTGGCAGGGGACCCAACGAACACCGGGGAGCTGTTTTTT.

This chain connects TRBV4-1 to TRBJ2-1; the match to TRBD2 covers 9 bases. There are 14 residues in the CDR3. J lost 7 bases, V lost 3 bases, and 4 bases had no gene match. Germline assignment: CDR1 MGHRA and CDR2 YSYEKL. Here the CDR3 DNA reads TGCGCCAGCAGCCAGCGGGAGGGCCTTAATGAGCAGTTCTTC. This sequence encodes CASSQREGLNEQFF.

The chain links TRBV18 to TRBJ1-1; perhaps TRBD1 as D (5 bases). The CDR3 sequence is 15 residues long. Germline V gene lookup returns CDR1 KGHSH and CDR2 LQKENI. The V gene lost 6 bases and the J gene lost 0 bases, with 14 bases spanning the gap. The CDR3 DNA reads TGTGCCAGCTCTCCTTCGGGGCGGATGAACACTGAAGCTTTCTTT. This codes for CASSPSGRMNTEAFF.

V is TRBV29-1 and J is TRBJ1-1; tentative D call: TRBD1 (5 bases). The CDR3 contains 16 residues. Trimming left V 4 bases short and J 0 bases short, with 18 bases between. CDR1 is SQVTM and CDR2 is ANQGSEA in the germline V gene. CDR3 DNA sequence: TGCAGCGTTGCCTCAGGGAATTATCGGATGAACACTGAAGCTTTCTTT. This gives the protein CSVASGNYRMNTEAFF.

This chain connects TRBV4-1 to TRBJ1-1, with D perhaps TRBD1 (5 bases). In germline, CDR1 is MGHRA, CDR2 YSYEKL. CDR3 size: 13 residues. The V end lost 4 bases, the J end lost 0 bases, and 6 bases lay between the germline ends. CDR3: CASSRQMNTEAFF. The CDR3 bases are TGCGCCAGCAGCCGACAGATGAACACTGAAGCTTTCTTT.

This chain links TRBV28 with TRBJ2-1; the match to TRBD1 covers 7 bases. V was clipped by 8 bases and J by 4 bases; unmatched bases: 8. Germline V CDR1 and CDR2: MDHEN, SYDVKM. The CDR3 runs 14 residues. CDR3 DNA: TGTGCCAGCGGGCAACAGGGGTTGTACAATGAGCAGTTCTTC. Its protein product is CASGQQGLYNEQFF.

This rearrangement joins TRBV19 to TRBJ2-7, with 10 bases aligning to TRBD1. Losses at the gene ends were 6 bases for V and 5 bases for J; bases not matched to a gene: 4. The CDR3 runs 13 residues. Germline CDR1 is LNHDA and CDR2 is SQIVND (reference sequence). The CDR3 region is CASSPDRGDEQYF. The DNA for the CDR3 is TGTGCCAGTAGCCCGGACAGGGGGGACGAGCAGTACTTC. Based on the CDR3 plus reference TRBV19 and TRBJ2-7, the full variable domain is DGGITQSPKYLFRKEGQNVTLSCEQNLNHDAMYWYRQDPGQGLRLIYYSQIVNDFQKGDIAEGYSVSREKKESFPLTVTSAQKNPTAFYLCASSPDRGDEQYFGPGTRLTVT.